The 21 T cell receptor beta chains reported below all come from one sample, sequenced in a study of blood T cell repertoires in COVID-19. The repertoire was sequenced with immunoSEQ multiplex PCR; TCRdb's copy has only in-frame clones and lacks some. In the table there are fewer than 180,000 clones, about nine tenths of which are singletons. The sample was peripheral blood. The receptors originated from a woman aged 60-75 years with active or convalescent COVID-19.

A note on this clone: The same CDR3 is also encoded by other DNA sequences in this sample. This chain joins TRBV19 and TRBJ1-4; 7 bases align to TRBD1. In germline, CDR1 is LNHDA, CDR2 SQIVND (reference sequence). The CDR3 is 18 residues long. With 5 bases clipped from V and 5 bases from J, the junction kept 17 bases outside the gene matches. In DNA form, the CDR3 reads TGTGCCAGTAGTGTGACAGGGAGAACGGGCAGAGAAAATGAAAAACTGTTTTTT. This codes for CASSVTGRTGRENEKLFF.

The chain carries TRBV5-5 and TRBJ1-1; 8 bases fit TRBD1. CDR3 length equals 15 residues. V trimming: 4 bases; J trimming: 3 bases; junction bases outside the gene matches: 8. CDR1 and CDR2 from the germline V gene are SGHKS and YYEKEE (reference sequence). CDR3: CASSPRTGWDTEAFF. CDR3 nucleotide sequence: TGTGCCAGCAGCCCGAGGACAGGGTGGGACACTGAAGCTTTCTTT. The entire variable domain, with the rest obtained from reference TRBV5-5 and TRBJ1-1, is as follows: DAGVTQSPTHLIKTRGQQVTLRCSPISGHKSVSWYQQVLGQGPQFIFQYYEKEERGRGNFPDRFSARQFPNYSSELNVNALLLGDSALYLCASSPRTGWDTEAFFGQGTRLTVV.

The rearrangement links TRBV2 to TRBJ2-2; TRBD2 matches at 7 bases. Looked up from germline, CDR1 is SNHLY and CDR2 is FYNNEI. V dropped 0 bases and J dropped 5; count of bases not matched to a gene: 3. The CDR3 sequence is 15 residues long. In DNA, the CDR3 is TGTGCCAGCAGTGAAGCTGGGGGGGGTACCGGGGAGCTGTTTTTT. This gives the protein CASSEAGGGTGELFF.

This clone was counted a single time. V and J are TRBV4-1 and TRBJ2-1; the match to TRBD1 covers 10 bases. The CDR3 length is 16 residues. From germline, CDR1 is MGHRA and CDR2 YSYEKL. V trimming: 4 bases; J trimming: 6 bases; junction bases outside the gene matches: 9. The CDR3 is CASSREPGQGLNEQFF. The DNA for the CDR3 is TGCGCCAGCAGCCGCGAACCGGGACAGGGGCTCAATGAGCAGTTCTTC.

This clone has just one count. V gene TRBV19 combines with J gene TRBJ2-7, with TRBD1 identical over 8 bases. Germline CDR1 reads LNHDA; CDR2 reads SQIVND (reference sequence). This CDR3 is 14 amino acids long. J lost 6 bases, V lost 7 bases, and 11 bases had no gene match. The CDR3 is CASKDSTGVVEQYF. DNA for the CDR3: TGTGCCAGTAAGGATTCGACAGGGGTTGTCGAGCAGTACTTC.

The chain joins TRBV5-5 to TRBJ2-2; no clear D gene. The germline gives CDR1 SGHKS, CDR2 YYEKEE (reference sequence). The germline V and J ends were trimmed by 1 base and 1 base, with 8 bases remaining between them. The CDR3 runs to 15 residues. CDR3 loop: CASSLNTWNTGELFF. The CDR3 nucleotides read TGTGCCAGCAGCTTGAACACCTGGAACACCGGGGAGCTGTTTTTT.

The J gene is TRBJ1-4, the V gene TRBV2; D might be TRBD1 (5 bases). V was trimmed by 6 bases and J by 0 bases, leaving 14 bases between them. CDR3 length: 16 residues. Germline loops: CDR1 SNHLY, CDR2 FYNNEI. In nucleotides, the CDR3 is TGTGCCAGCAGAGTCCAGGGTGGGGCAACTAATGAAAAACTGTTTTTT. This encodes CASRVQGGATNEKLFF.

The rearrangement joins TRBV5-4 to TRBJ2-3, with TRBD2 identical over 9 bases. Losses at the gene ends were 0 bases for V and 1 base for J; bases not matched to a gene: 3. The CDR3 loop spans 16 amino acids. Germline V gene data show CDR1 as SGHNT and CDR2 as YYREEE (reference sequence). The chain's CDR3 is CASSLDASGGTDTQYF. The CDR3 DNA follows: TGTGCCAGCAGCTTGGACGCTAGCGGGGGCACAGATACGCAGTATTTT.

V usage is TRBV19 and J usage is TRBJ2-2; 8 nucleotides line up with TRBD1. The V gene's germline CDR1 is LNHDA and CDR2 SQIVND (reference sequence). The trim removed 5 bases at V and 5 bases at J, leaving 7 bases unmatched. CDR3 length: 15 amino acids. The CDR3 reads CASSGTRGPTGELFF. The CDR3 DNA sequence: TGTGCCAGTAGTGGAACCAGGGGGCCGACCGGGGAGCTGTTTTTT.

Written as DNA, the CDR3 is TGTGCCAGCACCAAACCAGGGGTCACTGAAGCTTTCTTT. Its protein product is CASTKPGVTEAFF. The chain links TRBV6-5 to TRBJ1-1, with TRBD1 as a possible D gene (6 bases). CDR1 is MNHEY, CDR2 SVGAGI, per germline. The V end lost 7 bases, the J end lost 4 bases, and 13 bases lay between the germline ends. The CDR3 sequence is 13 residues long.

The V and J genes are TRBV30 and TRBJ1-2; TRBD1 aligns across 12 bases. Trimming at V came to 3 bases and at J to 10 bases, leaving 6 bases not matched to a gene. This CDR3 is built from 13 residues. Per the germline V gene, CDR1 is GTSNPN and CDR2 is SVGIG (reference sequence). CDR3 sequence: CAWRGTGGTPYTF. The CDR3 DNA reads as TGTGCCTGGAGAGGGACAGGGGGCACCCCCTACACCTTC. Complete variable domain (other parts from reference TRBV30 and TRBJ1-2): SQTIHQWPATLVQPVGSPLSLECTVEGTSNPNLYWYRQAAGRGLQLLFYSVGIGQISSEVPQNLSASRPQDRQFILSSKKLLLSDSGFYLCAWRGTGGTPYTFGSGTRLTVV.

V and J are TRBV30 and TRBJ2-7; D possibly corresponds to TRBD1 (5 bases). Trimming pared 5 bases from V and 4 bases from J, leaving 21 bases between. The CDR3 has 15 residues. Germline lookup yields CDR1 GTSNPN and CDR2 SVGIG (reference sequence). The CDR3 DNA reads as TGTGCCTGGGCCCCCCTGGGCAGGGCGAATTACGAGCAGTACTTC. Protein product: CAWAPLGRANYEQYF.

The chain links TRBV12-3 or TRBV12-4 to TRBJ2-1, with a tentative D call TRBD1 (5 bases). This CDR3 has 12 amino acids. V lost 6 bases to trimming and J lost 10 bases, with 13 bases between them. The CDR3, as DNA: TGTGCCAGCAGCATCAGGGTCGACGAGCAGTTCTTC. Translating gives CASSIRVDEQFF.

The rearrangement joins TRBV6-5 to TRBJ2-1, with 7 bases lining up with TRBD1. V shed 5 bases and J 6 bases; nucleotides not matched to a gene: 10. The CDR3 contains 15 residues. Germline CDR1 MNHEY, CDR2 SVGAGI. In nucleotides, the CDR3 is TGTGCCAGCAGTAAGGCGACCGGGACAGTCAATGAGCAGTTCTTC. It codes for CASSKATGTVNEQFF.

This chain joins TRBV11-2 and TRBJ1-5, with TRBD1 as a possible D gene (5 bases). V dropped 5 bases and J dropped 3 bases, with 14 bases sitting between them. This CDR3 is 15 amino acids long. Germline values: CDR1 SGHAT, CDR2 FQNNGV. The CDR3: CASSPGGGYNQPQHF. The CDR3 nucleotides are TGTGCCAGCAGCCCCGGGGGGGGGTACAATCAGCCCCAGCATTTT.

In nucleotides, the CDR3 is TGTGCCTGGAGTGTGCAGGTAGATTCACCCCTCCACTTT. Translating gives CAWSVQVDSPLHF. V usage is TRBV30 and J usage is TRBJ1-6; no definite D call. This CDR3 is built from 13 residues. Germline values: CDR1 GTSNPN, CDR2 SVGIG (reference sequence). V was clipped by 0 bases and J by 8 bases, with 8 bases between them.

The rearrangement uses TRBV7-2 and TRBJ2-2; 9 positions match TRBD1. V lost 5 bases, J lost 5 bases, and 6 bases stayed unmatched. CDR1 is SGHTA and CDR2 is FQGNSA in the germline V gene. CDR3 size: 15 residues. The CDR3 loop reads CASSPGQGGTGELFF. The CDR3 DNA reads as TGTGCCAGCAGCCCGGGACAGGGTGGAACCGGGGAGCTGTTTTTT.

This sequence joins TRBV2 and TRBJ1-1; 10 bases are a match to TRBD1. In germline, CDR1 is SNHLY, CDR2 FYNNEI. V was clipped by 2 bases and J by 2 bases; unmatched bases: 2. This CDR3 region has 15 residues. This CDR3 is CASSEWDRGNTEAFF. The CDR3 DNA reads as TGTGCCAGCAGTGAATGGGACAGGGGTAACACTGAAGCTTTCTTT.

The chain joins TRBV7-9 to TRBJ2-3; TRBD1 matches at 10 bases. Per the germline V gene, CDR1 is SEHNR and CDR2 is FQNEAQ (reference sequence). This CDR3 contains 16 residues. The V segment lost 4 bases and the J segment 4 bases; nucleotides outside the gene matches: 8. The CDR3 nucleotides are TGTGCCAGCAGCTCCGGACAGGGGGTTTCTTCAGATACGCAGTATTTT. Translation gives CASSSGQGVSSDTQYF.

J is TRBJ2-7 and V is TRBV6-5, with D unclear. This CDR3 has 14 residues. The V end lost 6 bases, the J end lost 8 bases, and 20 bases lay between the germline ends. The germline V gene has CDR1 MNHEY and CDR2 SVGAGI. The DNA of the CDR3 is TGTGCCAGCAGCCGACTTCTGACGGAGACGAAGCAGTACTTC. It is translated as CASSRLLTETKQYF.

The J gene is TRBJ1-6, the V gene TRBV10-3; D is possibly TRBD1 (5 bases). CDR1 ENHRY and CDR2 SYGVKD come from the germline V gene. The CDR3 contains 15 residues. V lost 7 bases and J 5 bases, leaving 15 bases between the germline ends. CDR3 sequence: CAITSGGANNSPLHF. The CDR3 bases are TGTGCCATCACCTCCGGCGGGGCTAATAATTCACCCCTCCACTTT.